The T cell receptor (beta chain) under discussion was sequenced for a study of siplizumab effects on memory and regulatory T cells. The study, taken as a whole, reports: In unstimulated cells, naive T cells appeared more diverse than memory T cells and seemed major alloresponse contributors.

About this clone itself: No antigen is known for it.

Assay used: immunoSEQ multiplex PCR; TCRdb lists only in-frame clones, some missing. The repertoire holds around 100,000 clones, with around 90% as singletons. The TCR originated in a human donor in good health. The specimen sequenced was CD4+ T cells sorted from blood.

CDR3 sequence (DNA): TGTGCCAGCAGTCCCCAGGGTAGCAATCAGCCCCAGCATTTT. Protein: CASSPQGSNQPQHF. The chain is built from TRBV2 and TRBJ1-5, with D perhaps matching TRBD1 (5 bases). Germline V lookup: CDR1 SNHLY, CDR2 FYNNEI. Trimming removed 5 bases at V and 0 bases at J, with 8 bases between. The CDR3 has 14 amino acids.